The 22 T cell receptor beta chains listed next were all sequenced from one sample in a study of graft-versus-host responses after intestinal transplantation. This table comes from immunoSEQ multiplex PCR, and its TCRdb copy is limited to in-frame clones, with some not included. This table has 75,000 to 100,000 clones, roughly four fifths appearing once. Which antigens these TCRs recognize remains unknown. Sample: unstimulated CD8+ T cells sorted from spleen or lymph node cells, taken before intestinal transplant. The origin of the receptors is a human donor who received an intestinal transplant.

The rearrangement uses TRBV27 and TRBJ1-1; tentative D call: TRBD1 (5 bases). Looked up from germline, CDR1 is MNHEY and CDR2 is SMNVEV (reference sequence). V lost 4 bases and J 1 base, leaving 13 bases between the germline ends. The CDR3 loop spans 15 amino acids. The CDR3 loop is CASSWVGTANTEAFF. In DNA form, the CDR3 reads TGTGCCAGCAGTTGGGTGGGGACGGCGAACACTGAAGCTTTCTTT.

CDR3 protein: CASSLSRNEQYF. In nucleotides, the CDR3 is TGTGCCAGCAGCTTAAGTAGGAACGAGCAGTACTTC. The genes are TRBV5-4 and TRBJ2-7; no firm D call. The CDR3 has 12 residues. The V end was cut by 2 bases, the J end by 5 bases, with 8 bases between. Germline CDR1 is SGHNT and CDR2 is YYREEE (reference sequence).

The chain uses TRBV2 and TRBJ1-1; a weak D match, TRBD1 (5 bases). The CDR3 totals 17 residues. The V gene's germline CDR1 is SNHLY and CDR2 FYNNEI. Trimming took 2 bases from V and 4 from J, leaving 20 bases between them. CDR3 loop: CASSEYGRAGMSTEAFF. CDR3 DNA: TGTGCCAGCAGTGAATATGGCAGGGCGGGGATGAGCACTGAAGCTTTCTTT.

CDR3 nucleotide sequence: TGTGCCAGCAGCCTAGGGACTACCGACTCCTACGAGCAGTACTTC. Encoded protein: CASSLGTTDSYEQYF. The chain combines TRBV5-8 with TRBJ2-7; TRBD2 matches at 7 bases. The CDR3 is made up of 15 amino acids. Germline-derived CDR1 and CDR2 are SGHTS and YDEGEE. Unmatched junction bases numbered 7, after V lost 4 bases and J lost 0 bases.

V usage is TRBV5-6 and J usage is TRBJ1-6, with D uncertain. Germline CDR1 is SGHDT and CDR2 is YYEEEE. This CDR3 region has 13 residues. V was trimmed by 0 bases and J by 14 bases, leaving 12 bases between them. Written as DNA, the CDR3 is TGTGCCAGCAGCTTGGGGACCGCTCCGACCCTCCACTTT. Residues: CASSLGTAPTLHF.

This clone has a single count. This sequence joins TRBV29-1 and TRBJ2-7; 12 bases agree with TRBD2. In germline, CDR1 is SQVTM, CDR2 ANQGSEA. V shed 7 bases, J shed 3 bases, and the junction held 16 bases outside the gene matches. This CDR3 has 17 residues. The CDR3 here is CSGVVLTSGRPDYEQYF. CDR3 bases: TGCAGCGGGGTGGTTTTAACTAGCGGGAGGCCCGACTACGAGCAGTACTTC.

The chain employs TRBV5-8 and TRBJ2-1, with 7 nucleotides matching TRBD2. Trimming at V came to 0 bases and at J to 3 bases, leaving 6 bases not matched to a gene. The CDR3 covers 16 residues. Germline CDR1 and CDR2: SGHTS and YDEGEE. In DNA form, the CDR3 reads TGTGCCAGCAGCTTGGTAGACGGGGGGTTCTACAATGAGCAGTTCTTC. Its translation is CASSLVDGGFYNEQFF. The entire variable domain, with the rest obtained from reference TRBV5-8 and TRBJ2-1, is as follows: EAGVTQSPTHLIKTRGQQATLRCSPISGHTSVYWYQQALGLGLQFLLWYDEGEERNRGNFPPRFSGRQFPNYSSELNVNALELEDSALYLCASSLVDGGFYNEQFFGPGTRLTVL.

This chain connects TRBV11-2 to TRBJ2-7, with D unclear. Trimming left V 2 bases short and J 4 bases short, with 3 bases between. This CDR3 has 11 residues. CDR1 and CDR2 (germline): SGHAT, FQNNGV. The CDR3 reads CASSLRYEQYF. CDR3 bases: TGTGCCAGCAGCTTAAGGTACGAGCAGTACTTC.

V is TRBV7-9 and J is TRBJ1-4, with 10 bases fitting TRBD1. J gave up 6 bases and V 4 bases, and 2 bases lay outside the gene matches. CDR1 is SEHNR and CDR2 is FQNEAQ in the germline V gene (reference sequence). CDR3 length equals 14 residues. CDR3 DNA: TGTGCCAGCAGCTCGACAGGGGGCGATGAAAAACTGTTTTTT. Protein sequence: CASSSTGGDEKLFF.

V usage is TRBV7-3 and J usage is TRBJ1-6; D is unresolved. CDR1 is SGHTA, CDR2 FQGTGA, per germline. The CDR3 has 12 amino acids. V lost 2 bases to trimming and J lost 10 bases, with 6 bases between them. The CDR3 DNA reads TGTGCCAGCAGCTTAGTTCAATCACCCCTCCACTTT. Protein sequence: CASSLVQSPLHF.

V usage is TRBV20-1 and J usage is TRBJ1-1; D remains ambiguous. The CDR3 runs 11 residues. The V gene's germline CDR1 is DFQATT and CDR2 SNEGSKA (reference sequence). Trimming shortened V by 8 bases and J by 8 bases, and 15 bases separated the two germline ends. The CDR3: CSPRSTDEAFF. The DNA of the CDR3 is TGCAGTCCCCGATCGACCGACGAAGCTTTCTTT.

The chain links TRBV10-3 to TRBJ2-1, with D perhaps TRBD1 or TRBD2 (5 bases each). V lost 8 bases and J 8 bases, leaving 16 bases between the germline ends. The CDR3 length is 13 residues. Germline V gives CDR1 ENHRY, CDR2 SYGVKD. This CDR3 is CAIGGWGMDEQFF. CDR3 in DNA: TGTGCCATCGGCGGCTGGGGGATGGATGAGCAGTTCTTC.

This chain links TRBV7-9 with TRBJ1-1; 7 bases align to TRBD1. Germline V gene lookup returns CDR1 SEHNR and CDR2 FQNEAQ (reference sequence). This CDR3 contains 13 residues. V lost 2 bases, J lost 8 bases, and 5 bases stayed unmatched. This CDR3 is CASSLRGPAEAFF. The CDR3 DNA reads TGTGCCAGCAGCTTAAGGGGGCCGGCCGAAGCTTTCTTT. The variable domain in full, with the rest retrieved from reference TRBV7-9 and TRBJ1-1, is DTGVSQNPRHKITKRGQNVTFRCDPISEHNRLYWYRQTLGQGPEFLTYFQNEAQLEKSRLLSDRFSAERPKGSFSTLEIQRTEQGDSAMYLCASSLRGPAEAFFGQGTRLTVV.

The gene calls are TRBV27 and TRBJ1-2; tentative D call: TRBD1 (6 bases). Germline CDR1 and CDR2: MNHEY and SMNVEV (reference sequence). V shed 1 base and J shed 3 bases, with 9 bases lying between them. The CDR3 runs to 14 residues. CDR3 sequence: CASSLYGGYYGYTF. The CDR3 DNA follows: TGTGCCAGCAGTTTATACGGGGGCTACTATGGCTACACCTTC.

The gene calls are TRBV9 and TRBJ2-5; TRBD1 agrees at 9 bases. The J call may be incorrect, as the DNA end agrees better with TRBJ2-7. The CDR3 covers 13 residues. Germline V gives CDR1 SGDLS, CDR2 YYNGEE. The CDR3 sequence is CASSGDREYEQYF. DNA of the CDR3: TGTGCCAGCAGCGGGGACAGGGAGTACGAGCAGTACTTC.

Of note for this clone: Other DNA sequences in the sample encode the same CDR3. This rearrangement joins TRBV28 to TRBJ2-5, with a possible D match to TRBD1 (9 bases). V lost 6 bases, J lost 2 bases, and 22 bases lay in between. The CDR3 is 17 amino acids. The germline gives CDR1 MDHEN, CDR2 SYDVKM. DNA of the CDR3: TGTGCCAGCAGCCCGCCCGTAGCGGGACAGGGTCAAGAGACCCAGTACTTC. It encodes CASSPPVAGQGQETQYF.

This chain uses TRBV5-6 with TRBJ2-1; 8 bases match TRBD2. The germline V gene encodes CDR1 SGHDT and CDR2 YYEEEE. The junction had 7 bases not matched to a gene; V was cut back by 2 bases and J by 15 bases. This CDR3 is built from 12 residues. DNA of the CDR3: TGTGCCAGCAGCTTTACAGCGGGGGCCTTGTTCTTC. Translated, it gives CASSFTAGALFF.

This sequence joins TRBV9 and TRBJ1-1; D remains ambiguous. CDR3 size: 14 residues. From germline, CDR1 is SGDLS and CDR2 YYNGEE. The germline V and J ends were trimmed by 0 bases and 0 bases, with 6 bases remaining between them. The CDR3 bases are TGTGCCAGCAGCGTAGTAAGCTTGAACACTGAAGCTTTCTTT. Amino acid sequence: CASSVVSLNTEAFF.

The V and J genes are TRBV19 and TRBJ2-1; 8 bases are shared with TRBD2. Germline trimming cut 4 bases from V and 3 bases from J; bases unmatched to any gene: 5. The germline V gene encodes CDR1 LNHDA and CDR2 SQIVND (reference sequence). This CDR3 region has 15 residues. CDR3: CASSTLADFYNEQFF. Written as DNA, the CDR3 is TGTGCCAGTAGTACACTAGCGGACTTCTACAATGAGCAGTTCTTC.

The chain uses TRBV28 and TRBJ2-5; 7 nucleotides match TRBD1. The germline V gene encodes CDR1 MDHEN and CDR2 SYDVKM. Germline trimming cut 2 bases from V and 3 bases from J; bases unmatched to any gene: 0. The CDR3 is 13 residues long. In nucleotides, the CDR3 is TGTGCCAGCAGTTTACAGGGGGAAGAGACCCAGTACTTC. Translation: CASSLQGEETQYF.

This clone was detected once. The J gene is TRBJ2-7, the V gene TRBV13; 7 bases line up with TRBD1. The CDR3 loop spans 15 amino acids. Trimming cost V 0 bases and J 4 bases; bases outside gene matches: 6. Germline CDR1 PRHDT, CDR2 FYEKMQ (reference sequence). This CDR3 reads CASSLGPGQNYEQYF. Here the CDR3 DNA reads TGTGCCAGCAGCTTAGGCCCGGGACAGAATTACGAGCAGTACTTC.

The rearrangement links TRBV10-2 to TRBJ1-1, with D unresolved. Germline CDR1 and CDR2: WSHSY and SAAADI. V was shortened by 2 bases and J by 4 bases, with 14 bases between the two germline ends. The CDR3 length is 15 residues. The DNA of the CDR3 is TGCGCCAGCAGTGAGGCTGAGCTCGGCAGCACTGAAGCTTTCTTT. Encoded protein: CASSEAELGSTEAFF.